These 5 T cell receptor beta chains share one sample of origin, sequenced in a study of CD8 T cells in ankylosing spondylitis. One entry per CDR3 protein results from TCRdb running MiXCR on the 5' RACE reads. The repertoire holds 200,000 to 250,000 distinct CDR3 sequences, with roughly 25% as singletons. Source material: blood, either unsorted or a sorted T cell fraction (not recorded which). These receptors were taken from a male donor with ankylosing spondylitis or in good health (not recorded which).

The CDR3 reads CASSHGTGVTEAFF. The CDR3 coding sequence is TGTGCCAGCAGCCACGGGACAGGGGTTACTGAAGCTTTCTTT. The chain links TRBV3-1 to TRBJ1-1; 10 nucleotides agree with TRBD1. Germline CDR1 reads LGHDT; CDR2 reads YNNKEL (reference sequence). The CDR3 is 14 residues long. V shed 3 bases and J 5 bases; nucleotides not matched to a gene: 3.

V usage is TRBV20-1 and J usage is TRBJ1-4; D is ambiguous. Germline CDR1 reads DFQATT; CDR2 reads SNEGSKA (reference sequence). The CDR3 runs 13 residues. Trimming pared 4 bases from V and 8 bases from J, leaving 14 bases between. The CDR3 DNA reads as TGCAGTGCTATACCGGGCTACGGCGAAAAACTGTTTTTT. This gives the protein CSAIPGYGEKLFF.

The chain couples TRBV5-1 to TRBJ2-1, with TRBD2 identical over 12 bases. CDR1 and CDR2 (germline): SGHRS, YFSETQ. The CDR3 is 16 amino acids. The junction had 10 bases not matched to a gene; V was cut back by 5 bases and J by 7 bases. The CDR3 protein is CASSWTSGTLRNEQFF. CDR3 nucleotide sequence: TGCGCCAGCAGTTGGACTAGCGGGACCTTAAGGAATGAGCAGTTCTTC.

This clonotype was counted ten times or more. The CDR3 loop reads CSASGPAFGTQYF. The CDR3 region has the DNA TGCAGTGCTAGTGGGCCGGCGTTCGGGACCCAGTACTTC. V usage is TRBV20-1 and J usage is TRBJ2-5; no clear D. The CDR3 consists of 13 residues. The germline V gene has CDR1 DFQATT and CDR2 SNEGSKA (reference sequence). V dropped 3 bases and J dropped 7 bases, with 15 bases sitting between them.

This clonotype appeared many times. The chain carries TRBV24-1 and TRBJ2-5, with 9 nucleotides matching TRBD1. The V segment lost 3 bases and the J segment 2 bases; nucleotides outside the gene matches: 3. CDR3 length: 15 amino acids. Germline CDR1 is KGHDR and CDR2 is SFDVKD. The CDR3 coding sequence is TGTGCCACCAGTGATGGACAGGGGCCTCAAGAGACCCAGTACTTC. Protein product: CATSDGQGPQETQYF.